Shown below are 16 T cell receptor beta chains from a single sample sequenced in a study of regulatory T cells in long-lasting Graves disease. Relying on iRepertoire HTBI primers and Arm-PCR of CDR3 regions, the team built TCR beta libraries. TCRdb recomputed calls from the multiplex PCR reads with MiXCR, one row per CDR3 protein. The sample shows about 430,000 distinct CDR3 sequences, 15% of them seen only once. Time point here: newly diagnosed GD, antithyroid drugs for less than 3 months. There was RNA extracted from PBMCs, and the TCR library was made from it. These data were also filed under a second study, of T cells in Graves' hyperthyroidism and ophthalmopathy.

The sample in question was peripheral blood mononuclear cells (PBMCs), obtained at new diagnosis, from a patient treated with antithyroid drugs. The receptors here all came from a woman aged 40 to 50 with Graves disease.

Points on this clonotype: With a much larger clone just one base away, this may be a read error. This sequence joins TRBV12-3 or TRBV12-4 and TRBJ2-7; 7 nucleotides align to TRBD2. CDR3 length equals 14 residues. V shed 8 bases, J shed 2 bases, and the junction held 9 bases outside the gene matches. The CDR3 region has the DNA TGTGCCAGCGGTTCTGGAGGGAGGGCCTACGAGCAGTACTTC. Protein sequence: CASGSGGRAYEQYF.

A remark on this clonotype: A read error may be the cause here, since a much bigger clone is one base away. This chain connects TRBV11-3 to TRBJ2-5; D perhaps matches TRBD1 (6 bases). Germline values: CDR1 SGHNT, CDR2 YENEEA. CDR3 size: 14 residues. The CDR3 loop reads CASSFTRGQATQYF. CDR3 DNA: TGTGCCAGCAGCTTTACCAGGGGCCAAGCGACCCAGTACTTC.

Comment on this clonotype: Just one base apart from a much larger clone, this may be a read error. V is TRBV28 and J is TRBJ2-3; possibly TRBD1 for D (6 bases). There are 12 residues in the CDR3. Germline CDR1 MDHEN, CDR2 SYDVKM. This CDR3 is CGSGTFGDTRYF. The CDR3, as DNA: TGTGGGTCGGGGACATTTGGCGATACGCGGTATTTT.

This clonotype was seen at least ten times. V usage is TRBV11-2 and J usage is TRBJ2-7; TRBD2 agrees at 12 bases. This CDR3 comprises 15 residues. The trim removed 5 bases at V and 9 bases at J, leaving 11 bases unmatched. Germline V CDR1 and CDR2: SGHAT, FQNNGV. The CDR3 region is CASSLAGGSLAGQYF. DNA of the CDR3: TGTGCCAGCAGCCTAGCGGGAGGGTCGTTGGCGGGGCAGTACTTC. The variable domain in full, with the rest retrieved from reference TRBV11-2 and TRBJ2-7, is EAGVAQSPRYKIIEKRQSVAFWCNPISGHATLYWYQQILGQGPKLLIQFQNNGVVDDSQLPKDRFSAERLKGVDSTLKIQPAKLEDSAVYLCASSLAGGSLAGQYFGPGTRLTVT.

This clonotype was recorded many times. The chain couples TRBV7-2 to TRBJ1-1; no definite D call. Deletions cut 0 bases from V and 2 bases from J, with 7 bases between. Germline V lookup: CDR1 SGHTA, CDR2 FQGNSA. This CDR3 is built from 14 residues. CDR3 region: CASSLAGANTEAFF. The CDR3 DNA is TGTGCCAGCAGCTTAGCAGGAGCAAACACTGAAGCTTTCTTT.

This clonotype occurred a few times. The genes are TRBV28 and TRBJ2-6; D unclear. The germline V and J ends were trimmed by 5 bases and 0 bases, with 8 bases remaining between them. This CDR3 contains 15 residues. Germline assignment: CDR1 MDHEN and CDR2 SYDVKM. CDR3 coding DNA: TGTGCCAGCAGTCCGCACGGCTCTGGGGCCAACGTCCTGACTTTC. Its protein product is CASSPHGSGANVLTF.

The J gene is TRBJ2-3, the V gene TRBV6-2 or TRBV6-3; 7 nucleotides align to TRBD2. The V segment lost 4 bases and the J segment 4 bases; nucleotides outside the gene matches: 8. The CDR3 runs 15 residues. Per the germline V gene, CDR1 is MNHEY and CDR2 is SVGEGT. The CDR3 loop reads CASSLAGLGADTQYF. DNA of the CDR3: TGTGCCAGCAGTTTAGCGGGTTTGGGCGCAGATACGCAGTATTTT.

The chain couples TRBV2 to TRBJ2-7; D possibly corresponds to TRBD1 (6 bases). CDR3 length equals 14 residues. The germline CDR1 and CDR2 sequences are SNHLY and FYNNEI. V lost 6 bases, J lost 1 base, and 13 bases lay in between. The chain's CDR3 is CASRGDTGSYEQYF. The DNA for the CDR3 is TGTGCCAGCAGGGGGGACACGGGGTCCTACGAGCAGTACTTC.

The gene calls are TRBV7-2 and TRBJ2-7, with D possibly matching TRBD1 (6 bases). Looked up from germline, CDR1 is SGHTA and CDR2 is FQGNSA. V was cut by 3 bases and J by 1 base, with 16 bases left in between. CDR3 length: 16 amino acids. The CDR3 spells CASSLWEQGTSYEQYF. The CDR3 coding sequence is TGTGCCAGCAGCTTGTGGGAACAGGGTACGTCCTACGAGCAGTACTTC.

This clonotype was detected ten times or more. The chain couples TRBV7-9 to TRBJ2-1; 12 bases are shared with TRBD2. The V gene end was trimmed by 1 base and the J gene end by 7 bases; junction bases not matched to a gene: 2. This CDR3 has 15 amino acids. Germline CDR1 reads SEHNR; CDR2 reads FQNEAQ (reference sequence). CDR3 region: CASSLVTSGSNEQFF. The CDR3 DNA sequence: TGTGCCAGCAGCTTAGTGACTAGCGGGAGTAATGAGCAGTTCTTC.

This clonotype was observed a few times. This CDR3 is CSAPTSGSPTDTQYF. The CDR3 region has the DNA TGCAGTGCTCCGACTAGCGGGAGCCCCACAGATACGCAGTATTTT. The chain carries TRBV20-1 and TRBJ2-3, with 12 nucleotides matching TRBD2. With V trimmed by 5 bases and J by 2 bases, 5 bases remained unmatched. CDR1 and CDR2 (germline): DFQATT, SNEGSKA (reference sequence). CDR3 length equals 15 residues.

This clonotype came up many times. V and J are TRBV6-1 and TRBJ1-1; perhaps TRBD1 as D (5 bases). This CDR3 is 10 amino acids long. V gave up 8 bases and J gave up 7 bases, with 8 bases separating them. In germline, CDR1 is MNHNS, CDR2 SASEGT. The chain's CDR3 is CASRDREAFF. For the CDR3, the DNA is TGTGCCAGCCGGGACCGTGAAGCTTTCTTT.

V is TRBV5-6 and J is TRBJ1-2, with TRBD1 matching 8 bases. The V gene's germline CDR1 is SGHDT and CDR2 YYEEEE. The CDR3 is made up of 16 amino acids. With 3 bases clipped from V and 2 bases from J, the junction kept 9 bases outside the gene matches. CDR3 region: CASSWMTGAMNYGYTF. For the CDR3, the DNA is TGTGCCAGCAGCTGGATGACAGGGGCGATGAACTATGGCTACACCTTC.

Ten or more counts support this clonotype. The CDR3 is CASSLTGQAGTEAFF. For the CDR3, the DNA is TGTGCCAGCAGCTTGACGGGACAGGCGGGGACTGAAGCTTTCTTT. This chain uses TRBV11-3 with TRBJ1-1, with 8 nucleotides matching TRBD1. Germline CDR1 reads SGHNT; CDR2 reads YENEEA. J was trimmed by 5 bases and V by 3 bases; bases with no gene match: 8. The CDR3 totals 15 residues. Using reference TRBV11-3 and TRBJ1-1 for the parts outside the CDR3, the full variable domain is EAGVVQSPRYKIIEKKQPVAFWCNPISGHNTLYWYLQNLGQGPELLIRYENEEAVDDSQLPKDRFSAERLKGVDSTLKIQPAELGDSAVYLCASSLTGQAGTEAFFGQGTRLTVV.

This chain uses TRBV25-1 with TRBJ2-7, with 8 nucleotides matching TRBD1. In germline, CDR1 is MGHDK, CDR2 SYGVNS. After removal of 4 bases from V and 6 bases from J, the junction contained 5 bases not matched to a gene. The CDR3 spans 13 residues. CDR3 DNA: TGTGCCAGCAGTGGGACAGGGACTCCCGAGCAGTACGTC. Its protein product is CASSGTGTPEQYV.

Worth noting for this clonotype: This likely traces to a read error, being one base from a far larger clone. The rearrangement joins TRBV7-2 to TRBJ1-1, with unresolved D. Trimming removed 1 base at V and 0 bases at J, with 6 bases between. The CDR3 runs 14 residues. Germline CDR1 and CDR2: SGHTA and FQGNSA. The CDR3 DNA reads as TGTACCAGCAGCTTAGGGCAGTTGAACACTGAAGCTTTCTTT. Residues: CTSSLGQLNTEAFF. Variable domain in full (rest from reference TRBV7-2 and TRBJ1-1): GAGVSQSPSNKVTEKGKDVELRCDPISGHTALYWYRQSLGQGLEFLIYFQGNSAPDKSGLPSDRFSAERTGGSVSTLTIQRTQQEDSAVYLCTSSLGQLNTEAFFGQGTRLTVV.